This entry describes one T cell receptor beta chain. Its specificity is not known. Here immunoSEQ multiplex PCR was the method, and the copy in TCRdb shows in-frame clones only, minus some. Of approximately 230,000 clones in the sample, roughly 90% were seen once. The CDR3 contains 15 residues. Looked up from germline, CDR1 is SNHLY and CDR2 is FYNNEI. V was clipped by 1 base and J by 6 bases; unmatched bases: 3. This record belongs to a study of cytomegalovirus exposure and HLA in healthy donors. Study at large: The 120 or so validation repertoires were produced on the same platform as the roughly 660 repertoires of the first cohort. This was reported in a later analysis.

Regarding the study as a whole: According to the study, approximately 150 TCR beta chains were cytomegalovirus-associated.

The gene calls are TRBV2 and TRBJ2-7, with 13 nucleotides matching TRBD2. Material for sequencing was PBMCs. The sequence came from a man between 18 and 29 years old in good health and CMV-seropositive. Here the CDR3 reads CASSEEGTSGIEQYF. CDR3 bases: TGTGCCAGCAGTGAAGAGGGGACTAGCGGGATCGAGCAGTACTTC.